The next 18 T cell receptor beta chains were all read from a single sample in a study of beta chain features in type 1 diabetes. Investigators reverse transcribed all isolated RNA, so they sequenced expressed TCRB transcripts. TCRdb's table, derived via immunoSEQ multiplex PCR, lists solely in-frame clones and lacks some. The table shows under 550,000 clones, with around 10% occurring only once. Sequencing input: naive CD4+ T cells from blood. Source of these receptors: a woman aged 18-29 years in good health.

The chain uses TRBV5-4 and TRBJ2-5; TRBD2 matches 8 bases. With V trimmed by 4 bases and J by 7 bases, 6 bases remained unmatched. Per germline, CDR1 SGHNT and CDR2 YYREEE (reference sequence). The CDR3 spans 13 residues. CDR3 in amino acids: CASSRALAGTQYF. DNA for the CDR3: TGTGCCAGCAGCCGGGCTCTAGCGGGGACCCAGTACTTC.

The chain uses TRBV2 and TRBJ2-5, with D unresolved. V shed 8 bases and J shed 5 bases, with 9 bases lying between them. Germline-derived CDR1 and CDR2 are SNHLY and FYNNEI. The CDR3 runs to 11 residues. Here the CDR3 reads CASGSWETQYF. DNA for the CDR3: TGTGCCAGCGGATCATGGGAGACCCAGTACTTC. Using reference TRBV2 and TRBJ2-5 for the parts outside the CDR3, the full variable domain is EPEVTQTPSHQVTQMGQEVILRCVPISNHLYFYWYRQILGQKVEFLVSFYNNEISEKSEIFDDQFSVERPDGSNFTLKIRSTKLEDSAMYFCASGSWETQYFGPGTRLLVL.

The CDR3 sequence is CASSLVSGVNRELFF. DNA for the CDR3: TGTGCCAGCAGCTTAGTGAGCGGGGTTAACCGGGAGCTGTTTTTT. The rearrangement links TRBV7-2 to TRBJ2-2; 7 bases map to TRBD2. The V and J ends lost 1 base and 9 bases, in that order; junction bases with no gene match: 8. Germline loops: CDR1 SGHTA, CDR2 FQGNSA. The CDR3 is 15 amino acids.

This rearrangement joins TRBV7-2 to TRBJ1-5; D gene ambiguous. V was clipped by 1 base and J by 4 bases, with 11 bases between them. The CDR3 contains 15 residues. Germline loops: CDR1 SGHTA, CDR2 FQGNSA. The DNA for the CDR3 is TGTGCCAGCAGCTTAGGGCGTGGGGATAATCAGCCCCAGCATTTT. It codes for CASSLGRGDNQPQHF.

Only a few counts were recorded for this clone. J is TRBJ2-3 and V is TRBV30; TRBD1 matches at 8 bases. CDR1 is GTSNPN, CDR2 SVGIG, per germline (reference sequence). The CDR3 sequence is 13 residues long. V lost 5 bases, J lost 1 base, and 2 bases stayed unmatched. The CDR3 DNA follows: TGTGCCTGGGAGACAGGGGGCACAGATACGCAGTATTTT. Translating gives CAWETGGTDTQYF.

This sequence joins TRBV5-4 and TRBJ1-6; D may be TRBD1 (5 bases). V was cut by 4 bases and J by 8 bases, with 16 bases left in between. The CDR3 length is 15 residues. Germline loops: CDR1 SGHNT, CDR2 YYREEE (reference sequence). CDR3 in amino acids: CASSPDPGPDSPLHF. CDR3 DNA: TGTGCCAGCAGCCCTGATCCAGGGCCGGATTCACCCCTCCACTTT.

The rearrangement joins TRBV27 to TRBJ2-3, with 14 bases that match TRBD2. The germline CDR1 and CDR2 sequences are MNHEY and SMNVEV (reference sequence). The CDR3 spans 18 residues. J was trimmed by 2 bases and V by 5 bases; bases with no gene match: 9. CDR3 residues: CASSLGLAGALLTDTQYF. In DNA, the CDR3 is TGTGCCAGCAGTCTGGGACTAGCGGGGGCACTTCTCACAGATACGCAGTATTTT.

CDR3: CASSGRRSYNEQFF. Here the CDR3 DNA reads TGTGCCAGCAGCGGGAGACGGTCCTACAATGAGCAGTTCTTC. The chain uses TRBV9 and TRBJ2-1; D gene uncertain. Germline V gives CDR1 SGDLS, CDR2 YYNGEE. The V and J ends lost 3 bases and 1 base respectively, with 8 bases between them. The CDR3 runs to 14 residues.

The chain joins TRBV30 to TRBJ2-5; TRBD2 matches at 9 bases. This CDR3 has 16 amino acids. J lost 2 bases, V lost 8 bases, and 15 bases had no gene match. Per the germline V gene, CDR1 is GTSNPN and CDR2 is SVGIG (reference sequence). As DNA, the CDR3 is TGTGCCGGCGGGGGGGCCCGAACAAGTGGGCAAGAGACCCAGTACTTC. Its translation: CAGGGARTSGQETQYF.

This clone was seen a few times. This chain links TRBV5-4 with TRBJ2-7; 10 bases match TRBD2. This CDR3 region has 18 residues. Germline V gives CDR1 SGHNT, CDR2 YYREEE (reference sequence). Germline trimming cut 0 bases from V and 2 bases from J; bases unmatched to any gene: 11. CDR3 DNA: TGTGCCAGCAGCTTGGGACTAGCGGGCCAAATAAGGGCCTACGAGCAGTACTTC. It is translated as CASSLGLAGQIRAYEQYF.

This clone was seen a handful of times. J is TRBJ2-1 and V is TRBV4-2, with D uncertain. Germline values: CDR1 LGHNA, CDR2 YNFKEQ. Trimming removed 0 bases from V and 4 bases from J, with 13 bases in between. The CDR3 spans 16 residues. The CDR3 DNA follows: TGTGCCAGCAGCCAAGAGCCTTTGGCGCCTTACAATGAGCAGTTCTTC. This sequence encodes CASSQEPLAPYNEQFF.

In its sample, this clone was seen a few times. The V and J genes are TRBV21-1 and TRBJ2-1; the table's TRBD1 call for D was not verified on the DNA. TRBV21-1 is flagged as a pseudogene. The CDR3 covers 15 residues. The CDR3 loop is CASSEGAGARNEQFF. CDR3 sequence (DNA): TGTGCCAGCAGCGAGGGGGCAGGGGCTCGGAATGAGCAGTTCTTC.

The chain recombines TRBV7-8 with TRBJ1-3; D call uncertain. V was clipped by 5 bases and J by 4 bases, with 12 bases between them. Germline V gives CDR1 SGHVS, CDR2 FQNEAQ. The CDR3 has 14 residues. CDR3 DNA: TGTGCCAGCAGCCGCCCTGCTGGCGGAAACACCATATATTTT. This gives the protein CASSRPAGGNTIYF.

CDR3 loop: CASSGPYRGNTIYF. The CDR3 bases are TGTGCCAGCAGTGGGCCTTACAGGGGAAACACCATATATTTT. This chain links TRBV25-1 with TRBJ1-3, with D maybe TRBD1 (5 bases). In germline, CDR1 is MGHDK, CDR2 SYGVNS. This CDR3 spans 14 amino acids. Trimming shortened V by 4 bases and J by 4 bases, and 11 bases separated the two germline ends.

This clone showed up just a few times. V is TRBV4-3 and J is TRBJ2-3; D remains unclear. The ends were cut back, 2 bases at V and 7 bases at J, with 10 bases in the middle. The CDR3 consists of 13 residues. CDR1 and CDR2 (germline): LGHNA, YSLEER. The CDR3 loop is CASSQSDAYTQYF. CDR3 nucleotides: TGCGCCAGCAGCCAATCGGACGCCTATACGCAGTATTTT.

This chain connects TRBV7-9 to TRBJ2-1, with D possibly TRBD1 on 6 matching bases. The length of the CDR3 is 15 residues. Trimming removed 1 base at V and 5 bases at J, with 12 bases between. Germline assignment: CDR1 SEHNR and CDR2 FQNEAQ (reference sequence). The CDR3 loop reads CASSLVGQRDNEQFF. CDR3 bases: TGTGCCAGCAGCTTAGTGGGACAACGGGACAATGAGCAGTTCTTC.

V is TRBV5-6 and J is TRBJ2-7; D gene uncertain. CDR1 and CDR2 (germline): SGHDT, YYEEEE. Between the trimmed V and J ends, which lost 5 bases and 0 bases, there was a span of 6 bases. The CDR3 has 12 residues. The CDR3 here is CASSSRSYEQYV. The CDR3 bases are TGTGCCAGCAGTTCGCGCTCCTACGAGCAGTACGTC.

This clone appeared a few times. V is TRBV18 and J is TRBJ2-5; D is perhaps TRBD2 (5 bases). The CDR3 loop spans 13 amino acids. Germline CDR1 reads KGHSH; CDR2 reads LQKENI. The germline V and J ends were trimmed by 1 base and 5 bases, with 8 bases remaining between them. The CDR3 coding sequence is TGTGCCAGCTCACCACGGGAGTCGGAGACCCAGTACTTC. Residues: CASSPRESETQYF. Full variable domain (outside the CDR3, taken from reference TRBV18 and TRBJ2-5): NAGVMQNPRHLVRRRGQEARLRCSPMKGHSHVYWYRQLPEEGLKFMVYLQKENIIDESGMPKERFSAEFPKEGPSILRIQQVVRGDSAAYFCASSPRESETQYFGPGTRLLVL.